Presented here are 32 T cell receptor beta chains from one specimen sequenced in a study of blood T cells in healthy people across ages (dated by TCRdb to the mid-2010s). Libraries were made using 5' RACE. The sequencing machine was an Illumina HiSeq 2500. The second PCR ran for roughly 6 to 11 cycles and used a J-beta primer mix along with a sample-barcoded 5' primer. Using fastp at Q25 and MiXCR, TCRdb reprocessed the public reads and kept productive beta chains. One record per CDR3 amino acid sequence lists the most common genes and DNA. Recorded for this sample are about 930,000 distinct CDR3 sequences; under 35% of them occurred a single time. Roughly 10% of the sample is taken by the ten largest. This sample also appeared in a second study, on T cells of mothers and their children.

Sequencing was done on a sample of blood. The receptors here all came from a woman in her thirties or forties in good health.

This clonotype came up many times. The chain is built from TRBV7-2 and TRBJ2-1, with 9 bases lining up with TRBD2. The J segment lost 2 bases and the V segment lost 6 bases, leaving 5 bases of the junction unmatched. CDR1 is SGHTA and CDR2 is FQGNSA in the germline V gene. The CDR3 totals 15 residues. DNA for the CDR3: TGTGCCAGCAGTTTCGCTAGCGGGACCTACAATGAGCAGTTCTTC. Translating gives CASSFASGTYNEQFF.

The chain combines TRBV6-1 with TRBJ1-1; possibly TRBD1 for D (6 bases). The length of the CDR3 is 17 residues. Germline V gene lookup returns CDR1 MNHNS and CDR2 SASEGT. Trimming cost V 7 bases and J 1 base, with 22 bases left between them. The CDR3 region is CASKPPRGLNPNTEAFF. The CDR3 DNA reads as TGTGCCAGCAAACCCCCCCGGGGGCTTAACCCGAACACTGAAGCTTTCTTT.

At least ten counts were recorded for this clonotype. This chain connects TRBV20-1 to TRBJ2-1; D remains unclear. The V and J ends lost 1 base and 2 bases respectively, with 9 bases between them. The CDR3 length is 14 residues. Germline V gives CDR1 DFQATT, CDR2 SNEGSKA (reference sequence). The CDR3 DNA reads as TGCAGTGCTAGAGTAAGGCAGACCTACAATGAGCAGTTCTTC. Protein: CSARVRQTYNEQFF.

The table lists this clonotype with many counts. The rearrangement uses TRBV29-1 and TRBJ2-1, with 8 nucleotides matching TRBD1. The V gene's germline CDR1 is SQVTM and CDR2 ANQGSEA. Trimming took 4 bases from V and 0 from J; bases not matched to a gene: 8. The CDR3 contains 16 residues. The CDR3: CSVVVTGVGSYNEQFF. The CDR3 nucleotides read TGCAGCGTTGTGGTGACAGGGGTAGGCTCCTACAATGAGCAGTTCTTC.

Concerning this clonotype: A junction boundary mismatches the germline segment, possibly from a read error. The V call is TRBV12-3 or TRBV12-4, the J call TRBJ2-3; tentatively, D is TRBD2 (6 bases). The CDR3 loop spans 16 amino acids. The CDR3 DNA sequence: TGTGCCAGCAGTTTTAGTGGGACTGGGAATACAGATGCGCAGTATTTT. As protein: CASSFSGTGNTDAQYF.

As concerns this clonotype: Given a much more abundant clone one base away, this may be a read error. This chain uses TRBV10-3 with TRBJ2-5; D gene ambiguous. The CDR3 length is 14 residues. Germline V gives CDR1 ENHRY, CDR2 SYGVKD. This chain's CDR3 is CAIRESNYKETQYF. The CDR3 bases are TGTGCCATCAGGGAGTCGAACTATAAAGAGACCCAGTACTTC.

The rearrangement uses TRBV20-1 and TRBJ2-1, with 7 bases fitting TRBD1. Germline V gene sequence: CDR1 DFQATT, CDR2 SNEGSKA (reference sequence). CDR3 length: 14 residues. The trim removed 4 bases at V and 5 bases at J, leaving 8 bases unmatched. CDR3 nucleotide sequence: TGCAGTGCTATCCGGGACAGCTACAACAATGAGCAGTTCTTC. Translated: CSAIRDSYNNEQFF.

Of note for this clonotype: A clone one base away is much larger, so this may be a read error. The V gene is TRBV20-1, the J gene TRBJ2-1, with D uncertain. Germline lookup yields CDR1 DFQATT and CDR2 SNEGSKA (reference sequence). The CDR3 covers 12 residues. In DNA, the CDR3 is TGCGGTGCTACTGGTTGGTACAATGAGCAGTTCTTC. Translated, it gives CGATGWYNEQFF.

CDR3 nucleotide sequence: TGTGCCAGCTCACAGGCAGAGTCCTACGAGCAGTACTTC. The encoded protein is CASSQAESYEQYF. This chain joins TRBV18 and TRBJ2-7; D is ambiguous. The length of the CDR3 is 13 residues. With 4 bases removed from V and 1 base from J, the gap between germline ends came to 8 bases. Per the germline V gene, CDR1 is KGHSH and CDR2 is LQKENI.

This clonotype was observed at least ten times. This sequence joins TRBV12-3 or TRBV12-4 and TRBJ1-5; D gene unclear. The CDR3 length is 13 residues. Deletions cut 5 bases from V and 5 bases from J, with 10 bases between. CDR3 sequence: CASSPVGDQPQHF. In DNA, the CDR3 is TGTGCCAGCAGTCCCGTGGGCGATCAGCCCCAGCATTTT.

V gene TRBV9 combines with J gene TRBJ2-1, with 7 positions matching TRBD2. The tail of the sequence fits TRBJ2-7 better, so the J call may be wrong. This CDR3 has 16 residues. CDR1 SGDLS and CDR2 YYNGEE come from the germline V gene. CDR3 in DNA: TGTGCCAGCAGCGTATTGGGGGGGAGCTCCTACAATGAGCAGTACTTC. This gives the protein CASSVLGGSSYNEQYF.

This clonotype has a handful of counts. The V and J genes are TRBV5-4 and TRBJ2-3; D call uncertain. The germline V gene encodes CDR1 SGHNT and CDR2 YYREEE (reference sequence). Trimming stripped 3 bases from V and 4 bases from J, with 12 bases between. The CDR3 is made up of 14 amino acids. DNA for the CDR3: TGTGCCAGCAGCTATGAGGTCGGACCAGATACGCAGTATTTT. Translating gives CASSYEVGPDTQYF.

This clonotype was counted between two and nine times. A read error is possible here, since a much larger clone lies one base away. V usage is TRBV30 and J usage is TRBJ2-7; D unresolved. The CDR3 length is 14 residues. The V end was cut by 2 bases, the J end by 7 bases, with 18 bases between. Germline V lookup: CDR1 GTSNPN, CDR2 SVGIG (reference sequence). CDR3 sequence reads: CAWSWSHLNNEQYF. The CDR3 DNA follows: TGTGCCTGGAGTTGGAGCCACCTTAACAATGAGCAGTACTTC.

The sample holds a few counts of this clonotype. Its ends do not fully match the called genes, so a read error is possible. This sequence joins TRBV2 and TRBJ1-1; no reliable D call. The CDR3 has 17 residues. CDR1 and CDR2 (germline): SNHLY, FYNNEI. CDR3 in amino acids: CVSSEALLAGVNTEAFF. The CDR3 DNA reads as TGTGTCAGCAGTGAAGCGCTTTTAGCCGGGGTGAACACTGAAGCTTTCTTT.

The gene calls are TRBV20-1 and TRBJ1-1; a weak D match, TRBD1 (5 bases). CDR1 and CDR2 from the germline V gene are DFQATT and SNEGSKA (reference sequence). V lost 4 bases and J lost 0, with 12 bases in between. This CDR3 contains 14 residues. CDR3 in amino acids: CSATYRQLNTEAFF. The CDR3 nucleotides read TGCAGTGCTACCTACCGACAGTTGAACACTGAAGCTTTCTTT.

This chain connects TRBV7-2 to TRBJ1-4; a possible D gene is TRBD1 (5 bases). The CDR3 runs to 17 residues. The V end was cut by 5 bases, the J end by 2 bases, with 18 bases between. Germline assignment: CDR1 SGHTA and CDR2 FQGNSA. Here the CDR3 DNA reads TGTGCCAGCAGCCCACGTGAGAGGGGACGGACTAATGAAAAACTGTTTTTT. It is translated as CASSPRERGRTNEKLFF.

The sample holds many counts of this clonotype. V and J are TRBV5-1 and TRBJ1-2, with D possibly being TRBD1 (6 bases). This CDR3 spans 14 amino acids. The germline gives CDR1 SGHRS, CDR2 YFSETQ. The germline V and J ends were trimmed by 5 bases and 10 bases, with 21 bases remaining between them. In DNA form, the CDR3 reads TGCGCCAGCAGTCATGGACAGTCCACTATTGCCTACACCTTC. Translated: CASSHGQSTIAYTF.

CDR3 amino acids: CASPPGQGVPRAYEQYF. CDR3 sequence (DNA): TGTGCTTCCCCTCCGGGACAGGGGGTTCCGAGAGCCTACGAGCAGTACTTC. The gene calls are TRBV28 and TRBJ2-7; TRBD1 agrees at 11 bases. This CDR3 comprises 17 residues. CDR1 MDHEN and CDR2 SYDVKM come from the germline V gene.

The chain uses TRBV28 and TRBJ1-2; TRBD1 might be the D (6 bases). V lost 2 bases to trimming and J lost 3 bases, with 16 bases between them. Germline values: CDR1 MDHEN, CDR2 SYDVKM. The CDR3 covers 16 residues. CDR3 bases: TGTGCCAGCAGTTTAGAGGCAGGGGTTGGTTACTATGGCTACACCTTC. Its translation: CASSLEAGVGYYGYTF.

CDR3 sequence reads: CASTNRDSLYEQYF. DNA of the CDR3: TGTGCCAGCACGAACCGGGACAGCCTCTACGAGCAGTACTTC. J is TRBJ2-5 and V is TRBV6-1; TRBD1 agrees at 7 bases. The J call may be wrong; the DNA end is better matched by TRBJ2-7. The CDR3 sequence is 14 residues long. Germline V CDR1 and CDR2: MNHNS, SASEGT.

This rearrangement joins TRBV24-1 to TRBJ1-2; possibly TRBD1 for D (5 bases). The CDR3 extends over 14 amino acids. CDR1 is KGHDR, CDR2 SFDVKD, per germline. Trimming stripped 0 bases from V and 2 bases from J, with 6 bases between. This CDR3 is CATSDLKGNYGYTF. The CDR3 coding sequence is TGTGCCACCAGTGATTTGAAGGGGAACTATGGCTACACCTTC.

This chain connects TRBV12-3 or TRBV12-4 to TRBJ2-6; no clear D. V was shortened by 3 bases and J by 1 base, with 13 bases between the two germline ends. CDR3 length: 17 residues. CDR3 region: CASSFPPTLSGANVLTF. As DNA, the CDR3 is TGTGCCAGCAGTTTTCCGCCTACTCTGTCTGGGGCCAACGTCCTGACTTTC.

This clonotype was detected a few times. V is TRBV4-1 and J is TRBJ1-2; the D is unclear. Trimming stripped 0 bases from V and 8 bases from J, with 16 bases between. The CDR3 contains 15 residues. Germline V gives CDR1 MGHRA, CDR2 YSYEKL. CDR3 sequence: CASSQEVAAPGGYTF. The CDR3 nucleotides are TGCGCCAGCAGCCAAGAGGTTGCGGCTCCCGGGGGCTACACCTTC.

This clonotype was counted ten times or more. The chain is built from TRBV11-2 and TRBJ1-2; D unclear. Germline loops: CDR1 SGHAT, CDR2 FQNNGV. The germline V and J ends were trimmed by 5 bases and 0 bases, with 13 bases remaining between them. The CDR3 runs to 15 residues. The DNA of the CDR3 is TGTGCCAGCAGCGTAAATAGACGGCCTAACTATGGCTACACCTTC. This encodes CASSVNRRPNYGYTF.

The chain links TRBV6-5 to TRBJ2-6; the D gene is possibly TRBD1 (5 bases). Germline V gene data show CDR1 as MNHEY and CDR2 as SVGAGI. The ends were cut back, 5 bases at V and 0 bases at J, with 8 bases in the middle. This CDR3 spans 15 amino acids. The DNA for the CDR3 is TGTGCCAGCAGTGACAGAGTCTCTGGGGCCAACGTCCTGACTTTC. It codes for CASSDRVSGANVLTF.

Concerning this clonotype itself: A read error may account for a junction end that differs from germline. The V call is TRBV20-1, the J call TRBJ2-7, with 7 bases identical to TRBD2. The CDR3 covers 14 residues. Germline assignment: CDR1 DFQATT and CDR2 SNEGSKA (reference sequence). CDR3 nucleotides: TGCAATGCTAGAGAGCGGGGTCGATCCTACGAGCAGTACTTC. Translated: CNARERGRSYEQYF.

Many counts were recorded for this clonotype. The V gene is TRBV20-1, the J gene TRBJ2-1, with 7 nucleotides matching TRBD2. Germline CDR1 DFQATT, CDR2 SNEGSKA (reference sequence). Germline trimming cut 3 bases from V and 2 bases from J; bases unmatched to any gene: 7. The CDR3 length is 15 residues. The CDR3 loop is CSASLKRGPYNEQFF. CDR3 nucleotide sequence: TGCAGTGCTAGCCTTAAGCGGGGACCCTACAATGAGCAGTTCTTC.

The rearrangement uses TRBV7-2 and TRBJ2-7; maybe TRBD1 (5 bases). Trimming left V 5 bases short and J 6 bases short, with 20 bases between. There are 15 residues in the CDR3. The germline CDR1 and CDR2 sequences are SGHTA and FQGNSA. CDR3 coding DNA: TGTGCCAGCAGCCCCCAGTTTGCAGGGCAAGCCGAGCAGTACTTC. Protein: CASSPQFAGQAEQYF.

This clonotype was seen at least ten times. The CDR3 DNA follows: TGTGCCACCCAGCGGGGGGGACAAGAGACCCAGTACTTC. Encoded protein: CATQRGGQETQYF. The J gene is TRBJ2-5, the V gene TRBV7-2; the match to TRBD2 covers 10 bases. Trimming at V came to 10 bases and at J to 2 bases, leaving 4 bases not matched to a gene. The germline V gene encodes CDR1 SGHTA and CDR2 FQGNSA. CDR3 length: 13 residues.

This CDR3 reads CSARDHTAETQYF. CDR3 sequence (DNA): TGCAGTGCTAGAGATCACACCGCCGAGACCCAGTACTTC. The chain employs TRBV20-1 and TRBJ2-5; D is unresolved. The V end lost 0 bases, the J end lost 5 bases, and 10 bases lay between the germline ends. The CDR3 consists of 13 residues. CDR1 and CDR2 from the germline V gene are DFQATT and SNEGSKA (reference sequence).

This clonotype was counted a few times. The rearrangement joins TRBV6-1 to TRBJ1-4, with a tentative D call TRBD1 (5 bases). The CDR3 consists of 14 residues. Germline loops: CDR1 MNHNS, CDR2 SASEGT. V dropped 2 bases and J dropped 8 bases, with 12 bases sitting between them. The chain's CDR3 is CASSERGPKEKLFF. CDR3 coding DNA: TGTGCCAGCAGTGAACGGGGCCCGAAAGAAAAACTGTTTTTT.

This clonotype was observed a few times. The CDR3 nucleotides read TGTGCCAGCAGCTTAGGCCAGGGGGCCGAAGGCTACACCTTC. Translating it yields CASSLGQGAEGYTF. The genes are TRBV7-2 and TRBJ1-2, with 8 nucleotides matching TRBD1. The V and J ends lost 1 base and 8 bases, in that order; junction bases with no gene match: 6. CDR3 length: 14 residues. Germline CDR1 and CDR2: SGHTA and FQGNSA.